The source of this TCR beta chain is a study of tumor-infiltrating lymphocytes in primary liver carcinoma. Study-wide background: Those enrolled were patients of both sexes, who were aged 30 to 69 years. Tumor staging was T1-T3 N0M0; sizes spanned about 4.2 to 11 cm across.

CDR1 is SQVTM and CDR2 is ANQGSEA in the germline V gene. The CDR3 runs to 12 residues. For this clonotype: Its antigen is still unknown. A much larger clone lies a single base off, so this may be a read error.

Study-wide results and caveats: Top clones occupying all five tumor regions numbered only about 8-25%.

The tissue used was unsorted bulk material of 20-30 mg. RNA and DNA were co-extracted from it with the AllPrep DNA/RNA mini kit. Each sampled tumor had five separate regions taken from it. With around 450 ng total RNA as template and a constant-region primer, TCR beta cDNA was made. A slightly modified ARM-PCR protocol with three nested multiplex PCR rounds produced these TCR beta libraries. TRBV1-TRBV30 forward primers and a C-beta reverse primer were used in the first two PCR rounds, which each ran for ten to eleven cycles. In TCRdb, the multiplex PCR reads were re-called with MiXCR into one record per CDR3 protein. The table has 55,000 to 70,000 distinct CDR3 sequences, around 64% seen once.

This TCR came from a man in his forties with primary liver carcinoma and hepatitis B virus infection. The sequencing sample was made of liver tumor tissue from sampling region 2. Sample subset: tumor region T2, inferior pole. The gene calls are TRBV29-1 and TRBJ1-2; TRBD1 matches 9 bases. CDR3: CSVEDRGYGCTF. Here the CDR3 DNA reads TGCAGCGTTGAGGACAGGGGCTATGGCTGCACCTTC.